This section outlines one TCR beta chain sequence together with its context. This specimen comes from a study of cytomegalovirus exposure and HLA in healthy donors. V was clipped by 3 bases and J by 2 bases, with 10 bases between them. The CDR3 spans 14 residues. Germline V lookup: CDR1 SGHTA, CDR2 FQGNSA. Amplification used 60 Vbeta primers and 13 Jbeta primers. Repertoires were generated with immunoSEQ multiplex PCR, while TCRdb's copy carries only in-frame clones and drops some. The data show 100,000 or so clones, approximately 80% seen once. V and J are TRBV7-2 and TRBJ2-5; a weak D match, TRBD2 (5 bases). This sequence was found in a man aged 30 to 39 in good health and CMV-seronegative. Specimen: PBMCs. CDR3 in amino acids: CASSLDAGQETQYF. The CDR3 region has the DNA TGTGCCAGCAGCTTGGACGCGGGTCAAGAGACCCAGTACTTC.